These 26 T cell receptor beta chains came from one sample sequenced in a study of Ad26.COV2.S vaccination and SARS-CoV-2 variants. Produced via immunoSEQ multiplex PCR; TCRdb's table is partial and in-frame only. The data show about 440,000 clones, roughly 91% seen once. Treatment given: around 19 received Ad26.COV2.S at low or high dose, single or two shots; a few received placebo; per-sample allocation not given. The investigators took samples on day 63 after the first vaccine or placebo injection. This material consisted of peripheral blood, taken in a trial of Ad26.COV2.S vaccine versus placebo. All receptors derive from a person between 18 and 59 years old who received the Ad26.COV2.S COVID-19 vaccine or a placebo.

The chain combines TRBV7-2 with TRBJ2-3, with D perhaps TRBD1 or TRBD2 (6 bases each). CDR1 is SGHTA, CDR2 FQGNSA, per germline. Trimming shortened V by 3 bases and J by 6 bases, and 16 bases separated the two germline ends. CDR3 length equals 15 residues. The CDR3 region is CASSFRGRGEDTQYF. Written as DNA, the CDR3 is TGTGCCAGCAGCTTCCGGGGAAGGGGGGAGGATACGCAGTATTTT.

This clone was counted a single time. The CDR3 reads CASSDGSNSYEQYF. The CDR3 nucleotides are TGTGCCAGCAGCGACGGATCAAACTCCTACGAGCAGTACTTC. The chain has TRBV7-9 and TRBJ2-7; D unclear. The CDR3 extends over 14 amino acids. V was pared by 5 bases and J by 0 bases, with 11 bases between. Germline V gene sequence: CDR1 SEHNR, CDR2 FQNEAQ (reference sequence). The full variable domain, rest sourced from reference TRBV7-9 and TRBJ2-7, is DTGVSQNPRHKITKRGQNVTFRCDPISEHNRLYWYRQTLGQGPEFLTYFQNEAQLEKSRLLSDRFSAERPKGSFSTLEIQRTEQGDSAMYLCASSDGSNSYEQYFGPGTRLTVT.

V and J are TRBV7-9 and TRBJ1-6, with a possible D match to TRBD1 (6 bases). V lost 5 bases, J lost 7 bases, and 9 bases lay in between. Germline values: CDR1 SEHNR, CDR2 FQNEAQ (reference sequence). The CDR3 covers 13 residues. The DNA for the CDR3 is TGTGCCAGCAGCCAAGACAGGAATTCACCCCTCCACTTT. It encodes CASSQDRNSPLHF. Filled out from reference TRBV7-9 and TRBJ1-6, the complete variable domain reads DTGVSQNPRHKITKRGQNVTFRCDPISEHNRLYWYRQTLGQGPEFLTYFQNEAQLEKSRLLSDRFSAERPKGSFSTLEIQRTEQGDSAMYLCASSQDRNSPLHFGNGTRLTVT.

The CDR3 region has the DNA TGTGCCAGCAGCGTCGCTACCTCTAGCCCGACAGATACGCAGTATTTT. As protein: CASSVATSSPTDTQYF. V is TRBV9 and J is TRBJ2-3, with D perhaps TRBD2 (5 bases). Germline values: CDR1 SGDLS, CDR2 YYNGEE. V shed 2 bases and J shed 3 bases, with 16 bases lying between them. This CDR3 comprises 16 residues.

This clone occurred once. The rearrangement links TRBV6-5 to TRBJ1-3, with no clear D. The ends were cut back, 5 bases at V and 0 bases at J, with 5 bases in the middle. The CDR3 length is 13 residues. Germline CDR1 and CDR2: MNHEY and SVGAGI. This chain's CDR3 is CASSLYSGNTIYF. DNA of the CDR3: TGTGCCAGCAGTCTTTACTCTGGAAACACCATATATTTT.

V and J are TRBV19 and TRBJ1-5, with 7 bases matching TRBD1. V gave up 5 bases and J gave up 1 base; unmatched junction bases: 8. CDR1 and CDR2 (germline): LNHDA, SQIVND (reference sequence). CDR3 length: 16 residues. CDR3 DNA: TGTGCCAGTAGTCTAAGACAGGGTATGAGCAATCAGCCCCAGCATTTT. It specifies CASSLRQGMSNQPQHF.

The chain recombines TRBV28 with TRBJ2-7; 11 positions match TRBD2. V gave up 3 bases and J gave up 2 bases; unmatched junction bases: 9. CDR3 length: 17 amino acids. The germline gives CDR1 MDHEN, CDR2 SYDVKM. CDR3: CASSFEVAGGTTYEQYF. The DNA for the CDR3 is TGTGCCAGCAGTTTCGAGGTAGCGGGAGGGACTACCTACGAGCAGTACTTC.

The chain combines TRBV5-1 with TRBJ2-1; D remains ambiguous. The length of the CDR3 is 12 residues. Germline CDR1 is SGHRS and CDR2 is YFSETQ. Trimming left V 4 bases short and J 3 bases short, with 5 bases between. CDR3 coding DNA: TGCGCCAGCAGCCAGGACTACAATGAGCAGTTCTTC. Translation: CASSQDYNEQFF. The full variable domain, rest sourced from reference TRBV5-1 and TRBJ2-1, is KAGVTQTPRYLIKTRGQQVTLSCSPISGHRSVSWYQQTPGQGLQFLFEYFSETQRNKGNFPGRFSGRQFSNSRSEMNVSTLELGDSALYLCASSQDYNEQFFGPGTRLTVL.

J is TRBJ1-6 and V is TRBV7-2; D is ambiguous. V was cut by 5 bases and J by 5 bases, with 22 bases left in between. CDR3 length: 18 residues. Looked up from germline, CDR1 is SGHTA and CDR2 is FQGNSA. The CDR3 nucleotides read TGTGCCAGCAGCCACCTACGTCGCGGCGCCGGGGATAATTCACCCCTCCACTTT. This encodes CASSHLRRGAGDNSPLHF.

About this clone: Additional DNA sequences in this sample encode the identical CDR3. This rearrangement joins TRBV6-1 to TRBJ2-7, with 13 bases fitting TRBD2. CDR3 length: 16 residues. With 1 base clipped from V and 4 bases from J, the junction kept 4 bases outside the gene matches. Germline V gene lookup returns CDR1 MNHNS and CDR2 SASEGT. CDR3 sequence (DNA): TGTGCCAGCAGTGAAGGGACTAGCGGGAGTAGTTACGAGCAGTACTTC. Translated, it gives CASSEGTSGSSYEQYF.

The chain uses TRBV10-3 and TRBJ2-7, with D maybe TRBD2 (5 bases). This CDR3 contains 13 residues. The V end lost 4 bases, the J end lost 3 bases, and 10 bases lay between the germline ends. Germline V gene lookup returns CDR1 ENHRY and CDR2 SYGVKD. In DNA, the CDR3 is TGTGCCATCAGTGCGGGGATGAGCTACGAGCAGTACTTC. It specifies CAISAGMSYEQYF.

The genes are TRBV6-5 and TRBJ2-7; D is unresolved. This CDR3 has 14 residues. The germline V gene has CDR1 MNHEY and CDR2 SVGAGI. V lost 0 bases to trimming and J lost 3 bases, with 9 bases between them. The CDR3 is CASSYSNLRYEQYF. CDR3 coding DNA: TGTGCCAGCAGTTACTCGAACCTGCGCTACGAGCAGTACTTC.

This chain links TRBV9 with TRBJ2-2; no definite D call. The V gene lost 2 bases and the J gene lost 2 bases, with 10 bases spanning the gap. The CDR3 length is 15 residues. Germline V gene sequence: CDR1 SGDLS, CDR2 YYNGEE. The CDR3 loop reads CASSVTPDNTGELFF. CDR3 nucleotides: TGTGCCAGCAGCGTCACCCCGGATAACACCGGGGAGCTGTTTTTT.

The chain links TRBV13 to TRBJ1-4; 8 bases match TRBD1. From germline, CDR1 is PRHDT and CDR2 FYEKMQ (reference sequence). The ends lost 1 base at V and 6 bases at J; junction bases unmatched: 4. This CDR3 has 15 amino acids. CDR3 in DNA: TGTGCCAGCAGCTTAGCCGGGACAGGCCATGAAAAACTGTTTTTT. Translated: CASSLAGTGHEKLFF.

The chain combines TRBV6-5 with TRBJ2-1; 7 bases line up with TRBD2. V trimming: 6 bases; J trimming: 9 bases; junction bases outside the gene matches: 8. This CDR3 has 13 residues. CDR1 is MNHEY and CDR2 is SVGAGI in the germline V gene. The CDR3 protein is CASREGGPGEQFF. CDR3 sequence (DNA): TGTGCCAGCAGAGAGGGAGGGCCAGGTGAGCAGTTCTTC.

This chain connects TRBV30 to TRBJ1-6, with 8 bases matching TRBD1. The length of the CDR3 is 15 residues. Losses at the gene ends were 3 bases for V and 7 bases for J; bases not matched to a gene: 8. Germline CDR1 GTSNPN, CDR2 SVGIG (reference sequence). The CDR3: CAWRPRTGRNSPLHF. Here the CDR3 DNA reads TGTGCCTGGAGACCGAGGACAGGGCGGAATTCACCCCTCCACTTT.

This clone was counted a few times. The chain links TRBV7-9 to TRBJ2-5; unclear D gene. CDR3 length: 13 amino acids. Between the trimmed V and J ends, which lost 5 bases and 2 bases, there was a span of 9 bases. Looked up from germline, CDR1 is SEHNR and CDR2 is FQNEAQ (reference sequence). This CDR3 reads CASSGEYQETQYF. CDR3 sequence (DNA): TGTGCCAGCAGCGGGGAATATCAAGAGACCCAGTACTTC.

The chain is built from TRBV15 and TRBJ2-1; D not certain. The CDR3 length is 14 residues. Germline V CDR1 and CDR2: LNHNV, YYDKDF (reference sequence). The V gene lost 6 bases and the J gene lost 3 bases, with 12 bases spanning the gap. The CDR3 reads CATRESWDYNEQFF. The CDR3 DNA reads as TGTGCCACCAGGGAGTCCTGGGACTACAATGAGCAGTTCTTC.

The chain carries TRBV7-3 and TRBJ2-5, with D possibly TRBD2 on 5 matching bases. The V and J ends lost 5 bases and 3 bases respectively, with 10 bases between them. The germline CDR1 and CDR2 sequences are SGHTA and FQGTGA. There are 13 residues in the CDR3. CDR3 in amino acids: CASSTTLEETQYF. CDR3 bases: TGTGCCAGCAGCACAACACTAGAAGAGACCCAGTACTTC. The variable domain in full, completed from reference TRBV7-3 and TRBJ2-5, reads GAGVSQTPSNKVTEKGKYVELRCDPISGHTALYWYRQSLGQGPEFLIYFQGTGAADDSGLPNDRFFAVRPEGSVSTLKIQRTERGDSAVYLCASSTTLEETQYFGPGTRLLVL.

CDR3 DNA sequence: TGCAGCGTCAGAGCCGCAGAAAAACTGTTTTTT. It translates to CSVRAAEKLFF. This chain joins TRBV29-1 and TRBJ1-4; D unclear. Trimming cost V 6 bases and J 8 bases, with 10 bases left between them. Germline lookup yields CDR1 SQVTM and CDR2 ANQGSEA. The CDR3 is 11 residues long.

The table lists this clone with a count of one. This rearrangement joins TRBV5-6 to TRBJ2-7; 7 positions agree with TRBD1. Germline CDR1 and CDR2: SGHDT and YYEEEE. The CDR3 has 14 residues. The J segment lost 4 bases and the V segment lost 2 bases, leaving 6 bases of the junction unmatched. CDR3 coding DNA: TGTGCCAGCAGCTTCGACAGGGTAATGTACGAGCAGTACTTC. Its protein product is CASSFDRVMYEQYF.

This chain links TRBV2 with TRBJ2-1, with unresolved D. The CDR3 length is 14 residues. Between the trimmed V and J ends, which lost 6 bases and 8 bases, there was a span of 17 bases. Germline lookup yields CDR1 SNHLY and CDR2 FYNNEI. This CDR3 reads CASSPPFVIDEQFF. The CDR3 DNA sequence: TGTGCCAGCAGCCCCCCTTTTGTTATCGATGAGCAGTTCTTC.

A note on this clone: Different DNA sequences within this sample yield the same CDR3. V gene TRBV19 combines with J gene TRBJ2-5; D is uncertain. The CDR3 extends over 13 amino acids. Germline-derived CDR1 and CDR2 are LNHDA and SQIVND (reference sequence). The V and J ends lost 4 bases and 1 base respectively, with 7 bases between them. DNA for the CDR3: TGTGCCAGTAGTACGGCAGTCCAAGAGACCCAGTACTTC. Translating it yields CASSTAVQETQYF.

The J gene is TRBJ1-6, the V gene TRBV9; 9 bases are shared with TRBD1. Trimming took 1 base from V and 5 from J; bases not matched to a gene: 1. The CDR3 loop spans 15 amino acids. In germline, CDR1 is SGDLS, CDR2 YYNGEE. This CDR3 is CASSVRDRDNSPLHF. Here the CDR3 DNA reads TGTGCCAGCAGCGTAAGGGACAGGGATAATTCACCCCTCCACTTT.

The gene calls are TRBV9 and TRBJ2-1; 10 nucleotides match TRBD2. CDR3 length: 17 residues. V dropped 2 bases and J dropped 7; count of bases not matched to a gene: 12. Germline-derived CDR1 and CDR2 are SGDLS and YYNGEE. The CDR3 region has the DNA TGTGCCAGCAGCGTGGTGACTAGCGGGCGTGGTAGAAATGAGCAGTTCTTC. As protein: CASSVVTSGRGRNEQFF.

The V call is TRBV5-4, the J call TRBJ2-1, with 8 bases lining up with TRBD2. V shed 0 bases and J 6 bases; nucleotides not matched to a gene: 5. Germline CDR1 SGHNT, CDR2 YYREEE (reference sequence). CDR3 length: 15 amino acids. Here the CDR3 DNA reads TGTGCCAGCAGCTTGGGGAGCGGGAGTTCCAATGAGCAGTTCTTC. Its translation is CASSLGSGSSNEQFF.